This TCR beta chain is drawn from a study of blood T cell repertoires in COVID-19. Across the study: T cells, B-cell-depleted T cells, or PBMCs provided the cDNA or gDNA that served as material.

Profiling relied on immunoSEQ multiplex PCR, and the TCRdb table lists in-frame clones only, not all of them. The sample yields approximately 180,000 clones, around 90% seen once. Sequences were obtained from peripheral blood. The source of this sequence is a human donor in a cohort sampled during active COVID-19.

The CDR3 sequence: CASSQGLAGDRETQYF. The DNA of the CDR3 is TGCGCCAGCAGCCAAGGACTAGCGGGGGATCGGGAGACCCAGTACTTC. The chain combines TRBV10-1 with TRBJ2-5, with 13 bases that match TRBD2. Germline values: CDR1 WNHNN, CDR2 SYGVQD (reference sequence). J was trimmed by 5 bases and V by 6 bases; bases with no gene match: 9. CDR3 length equals 16 residues.